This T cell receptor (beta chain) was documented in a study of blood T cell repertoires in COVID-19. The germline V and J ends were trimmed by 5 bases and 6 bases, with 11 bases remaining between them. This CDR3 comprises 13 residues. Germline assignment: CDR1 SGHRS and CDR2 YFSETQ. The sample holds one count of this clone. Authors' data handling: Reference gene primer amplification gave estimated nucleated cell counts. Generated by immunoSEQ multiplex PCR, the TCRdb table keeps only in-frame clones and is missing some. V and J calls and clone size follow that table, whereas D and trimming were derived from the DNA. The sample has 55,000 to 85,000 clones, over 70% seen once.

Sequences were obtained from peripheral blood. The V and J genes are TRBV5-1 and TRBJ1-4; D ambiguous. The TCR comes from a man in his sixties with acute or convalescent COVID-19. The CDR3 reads CASRRVQDEKLFF. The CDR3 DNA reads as TGCGCCAGCAGGAGGGTCCAGGATGAAAAACTGTTTTTT. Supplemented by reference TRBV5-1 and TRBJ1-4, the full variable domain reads KAGVTQTPRYLIKTRGQQVTLSCSPISGHRSVSWYQQTPGQGLQFLFEYFSETQRNKGNFPGRFSGRQFSNSRSEMNVSTLELGDSALYLCASRRVQDEKLFFGSGTQLSVL.